This passage covers 28 T cell receptor beta chains from one sample sequenced in a study of beta chain features in type 1 diabetes. Expressed TCRB transcripts were sequenced, since all the RNA that had been isolated was reverse transcribed. Assay used: immunoSEQ multiplex PCR; TCRdb lists only in-frame clones, some missing. Among roughly 300,000 clones listed, approximately 15% were seen once. The specimen was central memory CD4+ T cells from blood. These receptors were taken from a man aged 25-40 years in good health.

This clone has just a few counts. The chain joins TRBV7-2 to TRBJ1-1; maybe TRBD1 (5 bases). This CDR3 spans 13 amino acids. Germline assignment: CDR1 SGHTA and CDR2 FQGNSA. V lost 3 bases and J 7 bases, leaving 12 bases between the germline ends. The DNA of the CDR3 is TGTGCCAGCAGCTTGGAGGGGTACGGTGAAGCTTTCTTT. It codes for CASSLEGYGEAFF.

This clone was found many times. V usage is TRBV2 and J usage is TRBJ2-1; D not resolved. The CDR3 is 12 residues long. CDR1 is SNHLY and CDR2 is FYNNEI in the germline V gene. Trimming pared 2 bases from V and 6 bases from J, leaving 5 bases between. CDR3 bases: TGTGCCAGCAGTGAAACGGTCAATGAGCAGTTCTTC. This sequence encodes CASSETVNEQFF.

This clone has a handful of counts. DNA for the CDR3: TGTGCCACCCGACTAGCGGGAGGGCCCGTCGCAGATACGCAGTATTTT. It is translated as CATRLAGGPVADTQYF. V usage is TRBV27 and J usage is TRBJ2-3, with TRBD2 identical over 14 bases. In germline, CDR1 is MNHEY, CDR2 SMNVEV (reference sequence). CDR3 size: 16 residues. J gave up 4 bases and V 10 bases, and 10 bases lay outside the gene matches.

This clone was picked up a small number of times. J is TRBJ1-1 and V is TRBV6-1; D gene uncertain. Germline CDR1 and CDR2: MNHNS and SASEGT. Trimming took 7 bases from V and 4 from J, leaving 16 bases between them. The CDR3 length is 14 residues. The CDR3 DNA follows: TGTGCCAGCACCCACCTTCAAGGTACCACTGAAGCTTTCTTT. Translating it yields CASTHLQGTTEAFF.

This clone was seen more than once but under ten times. The CDR3 loop reads CTRVMGQGENEQFF. The CDR3 region has the DNA TGCACCAGGGTAATGGGACAGGGGGAAAATGAGCAGTTCTTC. This rearrangement joins TRBV1 to TRBJ2-1; the table's D call, TRBD1, was not checked against the DNA. TRBV1 is shown as a pseudogene. This CDR3 contains 14 residues.

V is TRBV5-4 and J is TRBJ1-4; D is ambiguous. V shed 6 bases and J shed 7 bases, with 13 bases lying between them. Germline V CDR1 and CDR2: SGHNT, YYREEE (reference sequence). The CDR3 covers 13 residues. The DNA of the CDR3 is TGTGCCAGCACCACTGTTCCCCGTGAAAAACTGTTTTTT. Amino acids: CASTTVPREKLFF.

The rearrangement links TRBV14 to TRBJ2-3, with D maybe TRBD1 (6 bases). Germline CDR1 is SGHDN and CDR2 is FVKESK. The CDR3 length is 15 residues. V shed 1 base and J shed 1 base, with 9 bases lying between them. Here the CDR3 reads CASSQVRTGTDTQYF. The CDR3 coding sequence is TGTGCCAGCAGCCAAGTCAGGACAGGCACAGATACGCAGTATTTT.

The table lists this clone with a count of one. The rearrangement joins TRBV7-3 to TRBJ1-5; D possibly corresponds to TRBD1 (6 bases). There are 15 residues in the CDR3. Germline V gene data show CDR1 as SGHTA and CDR2 as FQGTGA. Trimming removed 7 bases at V and 2 bases at J, with 15 bases between. CDR3 amino acids: CASTRKGHGNQPQHF. CDR3 sequence (DNA): TGTGCCAGCACCCGGAAGGGACATGGCAATCAGCCCCAGCATTTT.

The V gene is TRBV19, the J gene TRBJ2-2, with D tentatively TRBD1 or TRBD2 (7 bases each). The CDR3 sequence is 16 residues long. Trimming removed 5 bases at V and 5 bases at J, with 18 bases between. The germline V gene encodes CDR1 LNHDA and CDR2 SQIVND (reference sequence). CDR3 protein: CASSLAAGGLTGELFF. The DNA for the CDR3 is TGTGCCAGTAGTCTAGCGGCAGGGGGTTTGACCGGGGAGCTGTTTTTT.

This clone was seen a few times. The V call is TRBV19, the J call TRBJ1-1; D gene ambiguous. Between the trimmed V and J ends, which lost 6 bases and 4 bases, there was a span of 9 bases. Germline assignment: CDR1 LNHDA and CDR2 SQIVND (reference sequence). This CDR3 is 12 amino acids long. CDR3 nucleotide sequence: TGTGCCAGTAGCCTACTATCCACTGAAGCTTTCTTT. As protein: CASSLLSTEAFF. Full variable domain (outside the CDR3, taken from reference TRBV19 and TRBJ1-1): DGGITQSPKYLFRKEGQNVTLSCEQNLNHDAMYWYRQDPGQGLRLIYYSQIVNDFQKGDIAEGYSVSREKKESFPLTVTSAQKNPTAFYLCASSLLSTEAFFGQGTRLTVV.

The chain recombines TRBV4-3 with TRBJ2-7, with D hard to call. CDR3 size: 14 residues. Trimming stripped 0 bases from V and 2 bases from J, with 8 bases between. CDR1 LGHNA and CDR2 YSLEER come from the germline V gene. CDR3 region: CASSQDYTAYEQYF. CDR3 sequence (DNA): TGCGCCAGCAGCCAAGATTACACTGCCTACGAGCAGTACTTC.

This clone came up a few times. The rearrangement joins TRBV11-2 to TRBJ2-5; 15 bases match TRBD2. CDR3 length: 17 residues. CDR1 SGHAT and CDR2 FQNNGV come from the germline V gene. V was pared by 1 base and J by 4 bases, with 4 bases of the junction left unmatched. This chain's CDR3 is CASSLGTSGGARETQYF. CDR3 DNA sequence: TGTGCCAGCAGCTTAGGGACTAGCGGGGGGGCCAGAGAGACCCAGTACTTC.

The CDR3 DNA is TGCGCCAGTCGGACTAGCGGGGGCCAAGAGACCCAGTACTTC. Translation gives CASRTSGGQETQYF. The V gene is TRBV5-1, the J gene TRBJ2-5; 13 nucleotides agree with TRBD2. Germline V gene sequence: CDR1 SGHRS, CDR2 YFSETQ. CDR3 length: 14 amino acids. V shed 8 bases, J shed 1 base, and the junction held 2 bases outside the gene matches.

The rearrangement links TRBV11-2 to TRBJ2-4; D remains unclear. CDR1 is SGHAT, CDR2 FQNNGV, per germline. With 6 bases removed from V and 1 base from J, the gap between germline ends came to 10 bases. CDR3 size: 14 residues. The CDR3, as DNA: TGTGCCAGCAGTCCGAATATTGCCAAAAACATTCAGTACTTC. Protein product: CASSPNIAKNIQYF.

The chain links TRBV14 to TRBJ2-5, with D tentatively TRBD1 (6 bases). This CDR3 comprises 13 residues. In germline, CDR1 is SGHDN, CDR2 FVKESK. V was shortened by 3 bases and J by 5 bases, with 10 bases between the two germline ends. CDR3 loop: CASSQGARETQYF. The CDR3 DNA sequence: TGTGCCAGCAGCCAGGGGGCTAGGGAGACCCAGTACTTC.

V usage is TRBV6-6 and J usage is TRBJ2-1; D not resolved. CDR1 and CDR2 (germline): MNHNY, SVGAGI (reference sequence). Between the trimmed V and J ends, which lost 6 bases and 0 bases, there was a span of 6 bases. The CDR3 loop spans 13 amino acids. CDR3 sequence: CASRDSSYNEQFF. In nucleotides, the CDR3 is TGTGCCAGCAGGGATAGCTCCTACAATGAGCAGTTCTTC.

This chain uses TRBV9 with TRBJ2-2, with D tentatively TRBD2 (5 bases). Looked up from germline, CDR1 is SGDLS and CDR2 is YYNGEE. The V and J ends lost 0 bases and 5 bases respectively, with 8 bases between them. The CDR3 has 14 residues. CDR3 coding DNA: TGTGCCAGCAGCGTAGGGGTAGCGACCGGGGAGCTGTTTTTT. Encoded protein: CASSVGVATGELFF.

This clone was counted at least ten times. The rearrangement uses TRBV7-2 and TRBJ1-1; no reliable D call. CDR1 SGHTA and CDR2 FQGNSA come from the germline V gene. There are 13 residues in the CDR3. Trimming took off 5 bases at V and 0 bases at J, with 7 bases between the two ends. In nucleotides, the CDR3 is TGTGCCAGCAGCAACAACCTGAACACTGAAGCTTTCTTT. Translated: CASSNNLNTEAFF.

The chain carries TRBV7-2 and TRBJ2-7; possible D gene TRBD1, 7 bases. The germline V gene encodes CDR1 SGHTA and CDR2 FQGNSA. There are 16 residues in the CDR3. The V end lost 1 base, the J end lost 2 bases, and 15 bases lay between the germline ends. CDR3 region: CASSLVLQGGPYEQYF. The CDR3 DNA reads TGTGCCAGCAGCTTAGTGTTGCAGGGGGGACCCTACGAGCAGTACTTC.

In its sample, this clone was seen a few times. This chain links TRBV10-2 with TRBJ2-7, with D possibly TRBD2 on 5 matching bases. Germline CDR1 and CDR2: WSHSY and SAAADI. The CDR3 extends over 14 amino acids. With 5 bases removed from V and 3 bases from J, the gap between germline ends came to 14 bases. CDR3 protein: CASSSGELGYEQYF. The CDR3 DNA follows: TGCGCCAGCAGTTCCGGGGAGCTCGGCTACGAGCAGTACTTC.

The chain uses TRBV7-2 and TRBJ2-5; D remains unclear. Germline CDR1 SGHTA, CDR2 FQGNSA. The CDR3 is 11 amino acids. The ends were cut back, 5 bases at V and 11 bases at J, with 12 bases in the middle. CDR3 amino acids: CASSLDRAQYF. The CDR3 bases are TGTGCCAGCAGCCTAGATCGGGCGCAGTACTTC.

The V and J genes are TRBV2 and TRBJ2-7; 8 bases agree with TRBD1. There are 13 residues in the CDR3. With V trimmed by 6 bases and J by 3 bases, 4 bases remained unmatched. Germline CDR1 is SNHLY and CDR2 is FYNNEI. The CDR3 DNA sequence: TGTGCCAGCAGACCGACAGGGGTCTACGAGCAGTACGTC. Protein: CASRPTGVYEQYV.

This clone was recorded a few times. This chain links TRBV7-9 with TRBJ2-5; D perhaps matches TRBD2 (6 bases). The V gene lost 1 base and the J gene lost 5 bases, with 20 bases spanning the gap. Germline V gene sequence: CDR1 SEHNR, CDR2 FQNEAQ (reference sequence). The CDR3 is 17 residues long. The CDR3 DNA follows: TGTGCCAGCAGCTTAGGGTTGAGCCGGCGGGGTGGTGAGACCCAGTACTTC. Translation gives CASSLGLSRRGGETQYF.

This clone was seen only a few times. This chain links TRBV28 with TRBJ2-1; a weak D match, TRBD2 (6 bases). V lost 7 bases and J lost 3, with 16 bases in between. This CDR3 is built from 15 residues. Germline V gene lookup returns CDR1 MDHEN and CDR2 SYDVKM. CDR3 in amino acids: CASTVGGGNYNEQFF. The CDR3 nucleotides are TGTGCCAGCACCGTAGGTGGCGGGAACTACAATGAGCAGTTCTTC.

The chain combines TRBV5-4 with TRBJ1-5, with TRBD1 matching 8 bases. V shed 3 bases, J shed 3 bases, and the junction held 2 bases outside the gene matches. Per the germline V gene, CDR1 is SGHNT and CDR2 is YYREEE (reference sequence). CDR3 size: 14 residues. The CDR3 sequence is CASSSDRDNQPQHF. The CDR3, as DNA: TGTGCCAGCAGCTCGGACAGGGACAATCAGCCCCAGCATTTT.

This chain uses TRBV7-8 with TRBJ2-7; D unresolved. The length of the CDR3 is 14 residues. Trimming pared 5 bases from V and 6 bases from J, leaving 17 bases between. Germline CDR1 reads SGHVS; CDR2 reads FQNEAQ. CDR3 amino acids: CASSISRPPGEQYF. The CDR3 DNA reads TGTGCCAGCAGCATAAGCCGGCCGCCCGGCGAGCAGTACTTC.

This clone was observed a single time. V gene TRBV6-5 combines with J gene TRBJ1-1; TRBD1 might be the D (6 bases). From germline, CDR1 is MNHEY and CDR2 SVGAGI. The CDR3 has 13 amino acids. Trimming took off 8 bases at V and 9 bases at J, with 19 bases between the two ends. The CDR3 loop is CASSLGWGAQAFF. The CDR3 region has the DNA TGTGCCAGCTCCTTAGGGTGGGGGGCGCAAGCTTTCTTT.

This clone came up many times. The chain has TRBV13 and TRBJ2-5; 8 bases line up with TRBD1. The trim removed 5 bases at V and 6 bases at J, leaving 8 bases unmatched. Germline V gene data show CDR1 as PRHDT and CDR2 as FYEKMQ (reference sequence). This CDR3 has 14 residues. CDR3 sequence (DNA): TGTGCCAGCAGCCCAGGCAGGGGGCAAAAGACCCAGTACTTC. Protein: CASSPGRGQKTQYF.